This record looks at one T cell receptor (beta chain) sequence and its context. Its antigen is as yet unknown. Germline V CDR1 and CDR2: SGHTA, FQGNSA. V lost 6 bases and J lost 1, with 11 bases in between. This CDR3 comprises 14 residues. This sample is drawn from a study of cytomegalovirus exposure and HLA in healthy donors. Study in general: Early release data held about 92 million unique TCRs from HLA-typed donors. Whole-study findings and limits: Most likely, a cluster of highly shared sequence variants arose as a sequencing artifact. Researchers reportedly found TCR beta sequences accurately predicted most subjects' HLA-A and HLA-B alleles.

It was with 60 Vbeta and 13 Jbeta primers that the PCR ran. Sequencing used immunoSEQ multiplex PCR; TCRdb keeps in-frame clones, though not all of them. This table holds about 110,000 clones, nearly 85% found once. The receptor was derived from a man younger than 35 in good health and CMV-seronegative. This rearrangement joins TRBV7-2 to TRBJ2-3, with D unresolved. The sample comprised PBMCs. CDR3 sequence (DNA): TGTGCCAGCAGATTTTATGAGGGCACAGATACGCAGTATTTT. Translating it yields CASRFYEGTDTQYF.